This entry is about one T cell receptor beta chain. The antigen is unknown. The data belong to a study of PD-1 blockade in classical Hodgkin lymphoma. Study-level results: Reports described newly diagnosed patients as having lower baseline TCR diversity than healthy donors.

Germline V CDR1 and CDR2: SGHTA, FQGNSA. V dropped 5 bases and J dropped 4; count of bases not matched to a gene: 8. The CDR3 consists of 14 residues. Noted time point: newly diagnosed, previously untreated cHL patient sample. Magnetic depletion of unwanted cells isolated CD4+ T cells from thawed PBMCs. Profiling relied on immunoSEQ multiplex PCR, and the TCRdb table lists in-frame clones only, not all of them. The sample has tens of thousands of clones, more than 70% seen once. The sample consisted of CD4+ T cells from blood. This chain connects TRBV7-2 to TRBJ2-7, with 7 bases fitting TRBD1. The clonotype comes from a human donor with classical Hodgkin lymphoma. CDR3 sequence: CASSQTTGIYEQYF. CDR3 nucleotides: TGTGCCAGCAGCCAAACGACAGGGATTTACGAGCAGTACTTC.